This TCR beta chain was recovered during a study of T cell responses to AZD1222 COVID-19 vaccine. General study points: Elevations in Spike-specific TCR breadth and depth followed administration of two AZD1222 doses. Spike-wide coverage was observed for vaccine-associated CD4 TCRs, with dominant responses at 160-218 and 743-854.

Profiling relied on immunoSEQ multiplex PCR, and the TCRdb table lists in-frame clones only, not all of them. The table records 150,000 or so clones, about 92% of them present only once. On this clone: What it binds is not known.

This sequence originates from an adult in good health. The sequencing used peripheral blood, collected on day 0 of AZD1222 vaccination.

The CDR3 nucleotides read TGCGCCAGCAGCTTGGGGTCAGGGATGAACACTGAAGCTTTCTTT. Its protein product is CASSLGSGMNTEAFF. This chain connects TRBV5-1 to TRBJ1-1, with D possibly being TRBD1 (5 bases). Germline V gene sequence: CDR1 SGHRS, CDR2 YFSETQ. This CDR3 spans 15 amino acids. V was pared by 0 bases and J by 0 bases, with 9 bases between.